Below are 29 T cell receptor beta chains sequenced from a single sample in a study of PD-1 blockade in classical Hodgkin lymphoma. TCRdb's copy holds only in-frame clones and misses some; the assay was immunoSEQ multiplex PCR. This sample yields 20,000 to 25,000 clones, of which 70% to 80% are seen a single time; 20% to 25% belongs to the top ten. Brentuximab vedotin exposure varied, and every patient relapsed after autologous stem cell transplantation. The material sequenced was peripheral blood mononuclear cells (PBMCs), taken at baseline. These receptors came from a human donor with classical Hodgkin lymphoma.

This clone was seen more than once but under ten times. The chain has TRBV9 and TRBJ1-3; D unresolved. From germline, CDR1 is SGDLS and CDR2 YYNGEE. The CDR3 extends over 16 amino acids. V lost 3 bases and J 3 bases, leaving 16 bases between the germline ends. The CDR3 DNA follows: TGTGCCAGCAGCGCCTTCCCGGGAACCCTTGGAAACACCATATATTTT. As protein: CASSAFPGTLGNTIYF. Combining the CDR3 with reference TRBV9 and TRBJ1-3 gives the whole variable domain DSGVTQTPKHLITATGQRVTLRCSPRSGDLSVYWYQQSLDQGLQFLIQYYNGEERAKGNILERFSAQQFPDLHSELNLSSLELGDSALYFCASSAFPGTLGNTIYFGEGSWLTVV.

V usage is TRBV5-1 and J usage is TRBJ2-3; D is unresolved. Trimming stripped 0 bases from V and 2 bases from J, with 7 bases between. Per the germline V gene, CDR1 is SGHRS and CDR2 is YFSETQ. The CDR3 runs to 14 residues. The CDR3 DNA follows: TGCGCCAGCAGCTTGGCACAGACCACAGATACGCAGTATTTT. Residues: CASSLAQTTDTQYF.

The rearrangement links TRBV20-1 to TRBJ2-7, with unresolved D. The CDR3 runs 11 residues. V shed 1 base and J shed 3 bases, with 4 bases lying between them. From germline, CDR1 is DFQATT and CDR2 SNEGSKA (reference sequence). CDR3 sequence (DNA): TGCAGTGCTAGAGGCAGCTACGAGCAGTACTTC. Translated, it gives CSARGSYEQYF.

V is TRBV4-3 and J is TRBJ2-7; 8 bases fit TRBD2. This CDR3 is 14 amino acids long. The trim removed 2 bases at V and 5 bases at J, leaving 5 bases unmatched. The V gene's germline CDR1 is LGHNA and CDR2 YSLEER. DNA for the CDR3: TGCGCCAGCAGCCAATGGACTAGCAGCCACGAGCAGTACTTC. As protein: CASSQWTSSHEQYF.

The chain is built from TRBV9 and TRBJ2-1, with D possibly TRBD1 on 6 matching bases. CDR3 length: 13 amino acids. V lost 0 bases to trimming and J lost 6 bases, with 7 bases between them. Per the germline V gene, CDR1 is SGDLS and CDR2 is YYNGEE. The CDR3 sequence: CASSVGGGNEQFF. The CDR3, as DNA: TGTGCCAGCAGCGTAGGAGGGGGCAATGAGCAGTTCTTC.

The V and J genes are TRBV14 and TRBJ1-2, with a tentative D call TRBD1 (5 bases). The CDR3 consists of 13 residues. Germline assignment: CDR1 SGHDN and CDR2 FVKESK. The V and J ends lost 3 bases and 7 bases respectively, with 12 bases between them. CDR3 nucleotides: TGTGCCAGCAGCCAGAGGGGAGGAGGTGGCTACACCTTC. This encodes CASSQRGGGGYTF.

In its sample, this clone ranks as medium-sized (0.01 to 0.1%). The rearrangement uses TRBV9 and TRBJ2-1; 7 nucleotides align to TRBD1. This CDR3 is 14 amino acids long. Trimming cost V 5 bases and J 5 bases; bases outside gene matches: 7. Germline V gene data show CDR1 as SGDLS and CDR2 as YYNGEE. The CDR3 coding sequence is TGTGCCAGCAGTGCTACCGGGACAGACAATGAGCAGTTCTTC. Its protein is CASSATGTDNEQFF. The variable domain in full, completed from reference TRBV9 and TRBJ2-1, reads DSGVTQTPKHLITATGQRVTLRCSPRSGDLSVYWYQQSLDQGLQFLIQYYNGEERAKGNILERFSAQQFPDLHSELNLSSLELGDSALYFCASSATGTDNEQFFGPGTRLTVL.

This chain connects TRBV27 to TRBJ1-1; 7 bases align to TRBD1. The length of the CDR3 is 13 residues. V lost 2 bases to trimming and J lost 5 bases; unmatched junction nucleotides: 2. Looked up from germline, CDR1 is MNHEY and CDR2 is SMNVEV (reference sequence). The CDR3 is CASSLGRGTEAFF. The CDR3 DNA reads as TGTGCCAGCAGTTTAGGCAGGGGGACTGAAGCTTTCTTT.

This clone was seen just once. The genes are TRBV19 and TRBJ1-5, with no clear D. The length of the CDR3 is 14 residues. Germline CDR1 LNHDA, CDR2 SQIVND (reference sequence). V was shortened by 6 bases and J by 3 bases, with 12 bases between the two germline ends. The CDR3 loop reads CASSYGPFNQPQHF. The DNA for the CDR3 is TGTGCCAGTAGCTACGGGCCTTTCAATCAGCCCCAGCATTTT.

V and J are TRBV6-5 and TRBJ1-2, with D unclear. The germline CDR1 and CDR2 sequences are MNHEY and SVGAGI. The CDR3 spans 12 residues. The V end lost 2 bases, the J end lost 6 bases, and 7 bases lay between the germline ends. Written as DNA, the CDR3 is TGTGCCAGCAGTTACCAAAGAGATGGCTACACCTTC. Translating it yields CASSYQRDGYTF.

Judged by abundance, this clone is medium-sized. The chain is built from TRBV30 and TRBJ1-1; D remains ambiguous. Germline CDR1 is GTSNPN and CDR2 is SVGIG (reference sequence). This CDR3 is built from 13 residues. The V and J ends lost 2 bases and 0 bases respectively, with 7 bases between them. The CDR3 loop reads CAWSREMNTEAFF. CDR3 coding DNA: TGTGCCTGGAGTCGAGAAATGAACACTGAAGCTTTCTTT.

This clone was recorded once. The J gene is TRBJ2-1, the V gene TRBV28; TRBD2 matches at 10 bases. Germline CDR1 is MDHEN and CDR2 is SYDVKM. V shed 2 bases and J 5 bases; nucleotides not matched to a gene: 6. The CDR3 covers 16 residues. CDR3 coding DNA: TGTGCCAGCAGTTTAATGGGTAGCGGGAGGAACAATGAGCAGTTCTTC. Its protein is CASSLMGSGRNNEQFF.

This clone was found a few times. The chain uses TRBV30 and TRBJ1-3; D remains ambiguous. CDR1 and CDR2 (germline): GTSNPN, SVGIG (reference sequence). This CDR3 contains 14 residues. V was shortened by 1 base and J by 6 bases, with 13 bases between the two germline ends. The CDR3 sequence is CAWSGRIRINTIYF. CDR3 bases: TGTGCCTGGAGTGGCCGCATAAGGATAAACACCATATATTTT.

The genes are TRBV4-2 and TRBJ1-4; 7 bases align to TRBD1. Losses at the gene ends were 1 base for V and 8 bases for J; bases not matched to a gene: 10. The CDR3 covers 16 residues. Germline values: CDR1 LGHNA, CDR2 YNFKEQ. The CDR3 loop reads CASSQGPQGPREKLFF. The CDR3 nucleotides read TGTGCCAGCAGCCAAGGACCACAGGGGCCGCGGGAAAAACTGTTTTTT.

This chain uses TRBV19 with TRBJ2-1; 15 nucleotides match TRBD2. V shed 7 bases and J 6 bases; nucleotides not matched to a gene: 10. The germline V gene encodes CDR1 LNHDA and CDR2 SQIVND (reference sequence). This CDR3 is built from 17 residues. CDR3 coding DNA: TGTGCCAGTACCTTGACAGGGACTAGCGGGAGGATCAATGAGCAGTTCTTC. Encoded protein: CASTLTGTSGRINEQFF.

The J gene is TRBJ2-3, the V gene TRBV15; D is possibly TRBD1 (5 bases). This CDR3 spans 15 amino acids. Germline V lookup: CDR1 LNHNV, CDR2 YYDKDF (reference sequence). Trimming removed 3 bases at V and 0 bases at J, with 10 bases between. The CDR3 coding sequence is TGTGCCACCAGCAGCAGGGCCGCTAGCACAGATACGCAGTATTTT. Translated: CATSSRAASTDTQYF.

The genes are TRBV4-2 and TRBJ2-4, with a tentative D call TRBD2 (5 bases). Germline values: CDR1 LGHNA, CDR2 YNFKEQ. Trimming took off 4 bases at V and 3 bases at J, with 16 bases between the two ends. The CDR3 runs 16 residues. The DNA of the CDR3 is TGTGCCAGCAGCCGCCCCGTTTCCAGCGGCAAAAACATTCAGTACTTC. Its translation: CASSRPVSSGKNIQYF.

J is TRBJ2-2 and V is TRBV9; TRBD2 might be the D (5 bases). Trimming cost V 4 bases and J 0 bases, with 13 bases left between them. CDR1 SGDLS and CDR2 YYNGEE come from the germline V gene. The CDR3 has 16 amino acids. The chain's CDR3 is CASSPTGRANTGELFF. In DNA, the CDR3 is TGTGCCAGCAGCCCAACGGGGAGAGCGAACACCGGGGAGCTGTTTTTT.

The chain links TRBV15 to TRBJ2-2; D is perhaps TRBD1 (6 bases). V lost 0 bases and J lost 4, with 15 bases in between. Germline V gene data show CDR1 as LNHNV and CDR2 as YYDKDF (reference sequence). The CDR3 runs 17 residues. The CDR3 loop is CATSRDRNRVGTGELFF. CDR3 DNA sequence: TGTGCCACCAGCAGAGATAGGAACAGGGTCGGCACCGGGGAGCTGTTTTTT.

The V gene is TRBV7-9, the J gene TRBJ1-3; D is perhaps TRBD1 (5 bases). The germline V gene has CDR1 SEHNR and CDR2 FQNEAQ (reference sequence). The CDR3 runs 14 residues. Trimming took 11 bases from V and 0 from J, leaving 14 bases between them. The CDR3 here is CAGRRGSSGNTIYF. DNA for the CDR3: TGTGCCGGTCGGCGGGGGAGCTCTGGAAACACCATATATTTT.

The V call is TRBV30, the J call TRBJ2-7, with TRBD1 identical over 11 bases. The V segment lost 3 bases and the J segment 0 bases; nucleotides outside the gene matches: 4. The CDR3 runs to 15 residues. Germline CDR1 reads GTSNPN; CDR2 reads SVGIG (reference sequence). The CDR3 loop reads CAWRDRGRPSYEQYF. The CDR3 nucleotides read TGTGCCTGGAGGGACAGGGGGCGTCCCTCCTACGAGCAGTACTTC.

This clone was counted a single time. The chain recombines TRBV7-8 with TRBJ2-2; D gene unclear. Germline V gene sequence: CDR1 SGHVS, CDR2 FQNEAQ. V was clipped by 6 bases and J by 4 bases, with 15 bases between them. CDR3 length equals 15 residues. The CDR3 spells CASRPRTAGTGELFF. In nucleotides, the CDR3 is TGTGCCAGCAGACCCAGGACGGCTGGCACCGGGGAGCTGTTTTTT.

The chain uses TRBV7-9 and TRBJ2-3, with no clear D. Trimming removed 7 bases at V and 3 bases at J, with 11 bases between. Per the germline V gene, CDR1 is SEHNR and CDR2 is FQNEAQ (reference sequence). The CDR3 loop spans 13 amino acids. CDR3 loop: CASTRSVTDTQYF. DNA of the CDR3: TGTGCCAGCACACGTTCGGTAACAGATACGCAGTATTTT.

The table lists this clone with a few counts. The rearrangement uses TRBV14 and TRBJ1-5, with a weak D call TRBD1 (6 bases). This CDR3 has 17 residues. Trimming pared 1 base from V and 3 bases from J, leaving 16 bases between. Germline V gives CDR1 SGHDN, CDR2 FVKESK. The CDR3 sequence is CASSQAGGGRNNQPQHF. The DNA for the CDR3 is TGTGCCAGCAGCCAAGCTGGGGGGGGGCGAAACAATCAGCCCCAGCATTTT.

The chain employs TRBV6-5 and TRBJ1-1, with a weak D call TRBD1 (5 bases). Trimming stripped 2 bases from V and 8 bases from J, with 15 bases between. CDR3 length: 14 amino acids. Germline V CDR1 and CDR2: MNHEY, SVGAGI. The CDR3 DNA reads as TGTGCCAGCAGTTACGGCCTTCAGGCAGGGGAAGCTTTCTTT. Translating it yields CASSYGLQAGEAFF.

The genes are TRBV9 and TRBJ2-2; perhaps TRBD2 as D (6 bases). Germline V lookup: CDR1 SGDLS, CDR2 YYNGEE. V was clipped by 5 bases and J by 4 bases, with 18 bases between them. CDR3 length: 16 amino acids. The CDR3: CASSGAPGVPTGELFF. The DNA for the CDR3 is TGTGCCAGCAGTGGGGCCCCGGGGGTCCCCACCGGGGAGCTGTTTTTT.

The chain is built from TRBV4-3 and TRBJ1-2; D might be TRBD1 (6 bases). The CDR3 has 15 residues. CDR1 LGHNA and CDR2 YSLEER come from the germline V gene. Trimming pared 1 base from V and 8 bases from J, leaving 17 bases between. CDR3 protein: CASSQVSWGAEGYTF. The CDR3 DNA is TGCGCCAGCAGCCAAGTGAGTTGGGGGGCGGAAGGCTACACCTTC.

The chain is built from TRBV2 and TRBJ2-7; TRBD1 aligns across 9 bases. CDR1 and CDR2 from the germline V gene are SNHLY and FYNNEI. This CDR3 is 14 amino acids long. With V trimmed by 11 bases and J by 5 bases, 13 bases remained unmatched. CDR3 coding DNA: TGTGCCTTGCGCTCGGGACAGGGAGTTGACGAGCAGTACTTC. Amino acids: CALRSGQGVDEQYF. The entire variable domain, with the rest obtained from reference TRBV2 and TRBJ2-7, is as follows: EPEVTQTPSHQVTQMGQEVILRCVPISNHLYFYWYRQILGQKVEFLVSFYNNEISEKSEIFDDQFSVERPDGSNFTLKIRSTKLEDSAMYFCALRSGQGVDEQYFGPGTRLTVT.

V usage is TRBV5-8 and J usage is TRBJ2-7; no definite D call. This CDR3 is 13 amino acids long. Germline V gene sequence: CDR1 SGHTS, CDR2 YDEGEE. The V end was cut by 0 bases, the J end by 1 base, with 5 bases between. The CDR3 DNA reads as TGTGCCAGCAGCTTGGACGGATCCTACGAGCAGTACTTC. Translation gives CASSLDGSYEQYF.